A single sample gave rise to the 8 T cell receptor beta chains below, sequenced in a study of blood T cell repertoires in COVID-19. Profiled with immunoSEQ multiplex PCR; TCRdb holds only in-frame clones, not every one. This sample has under 200,000 clones; approximately 79% occur once, and the top ten carry less than 5.5%. What was sequenced was PBMCs or T cells enriched from blood (not recorded which). The receptors come from an older woman with acute COVID-19.

The genes are TRBV19 and TRBJ2-1, with TRBD2 matching 13 bases. In germline, CDR1 is LNHDA, CDR2 SQIVND (reference sequence). V gave up 5 bases and J gave up 4 bases; unmatched junction bases: 11. This CDR3 is 18 amino acids long. CDR3 in DNA: TGTGCCAGTAGTCTCCAGACTAGCGGGGGGCTTATTTACAATGAGCAGTTCTTC. As protein: CASSLQTSGGLIYNEQFF.

This clone came up many times. This rearrangement joins TRBV6-2 or TRBV6-3 to TRBJ2-5, with D maybe TRBD2 (5 bases). The germline gives CDR1 MNHEY, CDR2 SVGEGT. The germline V and J ends were trimmed by 1 base and 5 bases, with 5 bases remaining between them. This CDR3 region has 12 residues. The CDR3 DNA reads as TGTGCCAGCAGTTACTGGGAGGAGACCCAGTACTTC. Translation: CASSYWEETQYF.

The chain uses TRBV7-9 and TRBJ1-2; D is unresolved. The CDR3 spans 16 residues. Germline CDR1 is SEHNR and CDR2 is FQNEAQ (reference sequence). V was cut by 3 bases and J by 8 bases, with 22 bases left in between. DNA for the CDR3: TGTGCCAGCAGCTTCGGCCCCATCCCCAAGGAGGAGGGCTACACCTTC. The encoded protein is CASSFGPIPKEEGYTF.

The V and J genes are TRBV28 and TRBJ1-3; D remains unclear. Germline CDR1 reads MDHEN; CDR2 reads SYDVKM. This CDR3 contains 13 residues. V was trimmed by 7 bases and J by 4 bases, leaving 11 bases between them. The CDR3 is CASTLRAGNTIYF. The CDR3 DNA reads as TGTGCCAGCACCCTCCGAGCCGGAAACACCATATATTTT.

This chain connects TRBV6-5 to TRBJ2-1, with D tentatively TRBD2 (7 bases). The CDR3 length is 16 residues. With 0 bases removed from V and 12 bases from J, the gap between germline ends came to 21 bases. Germline CDR1 is MNHEY and CDR2 is SVGAGI. CDR3 protein: CASSYSGGGPGARQFF. The CDR3 coding sequence is TGTGCCAGCAGTTACTCGGGGGGGGGCCCAGGGGCAAGGCAGTTCTTC.

The J gene is TRBJ2-1, the V gene TRBV19, with a possible D match to TRBD1 (5 bases). CDR1 is LNHDA and CDR2 is SQIVND in the germline V gene (reference sequence). The CDR3 is 13 amino acids. V lost 4 bases, J lost 7 bases, and 11 bases lay in between. CDR3 protein: CASSKDKANEQFF. CDR3 nucleotide sequence: TGTGCCAGTAGTAAGGACAAGGCGAATGAGCAGTTCTTC.

The chain joins TRBV18 to TRBJ2-4; 7 bases agree with TRBD2. J was trimmed by 8 bases and V by 3 bases; bases with no gene match: 13. Germline lookup yields CDR1 KGHSH and CDR2 LQKENI. The CDR3 totals 16 residues. CDR3 in amino acids: CASSPLGPGGADIQYF. DNA of the CDR3: TGTGCCAGCTCACCCCTTGGACCGGGAGGCGCAGACATTCAGTACTTC.

This clone was observed a single time. The chain employs TRBV19 and TRBJ1-2; D is undetermined. The CDR3 covers 17 residues. With 1 base removed from V and 2 bases from J, the gap between germline ends came to 17 bases. From germline, CDR1 is LNHDA and CDR2 SQIVND (reference sequence). The CDR3 loop is CASSIVLGGYLNYGYTF. As DNA, the CDR3 is TGTGCCAGTAGTATAGTACTCGGCGGGTACCTAAACTATGGCTACACCTTC.